Shown below are 24 T cell receptor beta chains from a single sample sequenced in a study of T-cell memory formation after mild COVID-19. TCRdb called the 5' RACE reads again in MiXCR, with one record for every CDR3 protein. Among fewer than 200,000 distinct CDR3 sequences, around 20% were seen once, and the ten largest hold 3% to 4.5%. Sequenced: PBMCs or a T cell subset sorted from them (not recorded which). These receptors all come from a man aged 18-30 years who had mild COVID-19 (a few samples of this study predate the infection). Cell type and time point are not known.

V is TRBV18 and J is TRBJ1-1; D gene uncertain. Trimming left V 1 base short and J 0 bases short, with 12 bases between. CDR3 length: 16 residues. The germline CDR1 and CDR2 sequences are KGHSH and LQKENI. The CDR3 loop reads CASSPRIQQMNTEAFF. In DNA, the CDR3 is TGTGCCAGCTCACCACGGATACAACAGATGAACACTGAAGCTTTCTTT.

This clonotype was recorded a few times. The V gene is TRBV5-8, the J gene TRBJ2-7; possible D gene TRBD1, 5 bases. The CDR3 is 12 amino acids. The germline CDR1 and CDR2 sequences are SGHTS and YDEGEE. Trimming cost V 3 bases and J 3 bases, with 7 bases left between them. The CDR3 spells CASSYDSYEQYV. For the CDR3, the DNA is TGTGCCAGCAGCTACGACAGCTACGAGCAGTACGTC.

The chain is built from TRBV7-6 and TRBJ2-1, with 12 bases identical to TRBD1. This CDR3 spans 14 amino acids. V lost 1 base and J lost 11; bases outside the gene matches: 3. CDR1 is SGHVS and CDR2 is FNYEAQ in the germline V gene. This chain's CDR3 is CASSLVGQGAQQFF. CDR3 nucleotides: TGTGCCAGCAGCTTAGTGGGACAGGGGGCCCAGCAGTTCTTC. Full variable domain (rest looked up from reference TRBV7-6 and TRBJ2-1): GAGVSQSPRYKVTKRGQDVALRCDPISGHVSLYWYRQALGQGPEFLTYFNYEAQQDKSGLPNDRFSAERPEGSISTLTIQRTEQRDSAMYRCASSLVGQGAQQFFGPGTRLTVL.

The chain couples TRBV20-1 to TRBJ2-3; D ambiguous. CDR1 is DFQATT, CDR2 SNEGSKA, per germline (reference sequence). Trimming removed 0 bases at V and 4 bases at J, with 5 bases between. The CDR3 has 12 residues. The DNA for the CDR3 is TGCAGTGCTAGAGATGTGGCAGATACGCAGTATTTT. It codes for CSARDVADTQYF.

This chain connects TRBV6-6 to TRBJ2-3, with D possibly matching TRBD1 (5 bases). Trimming cost V 4 bases and J 9 bases, with 14 bases left between them. In germline, CDR1 is MNHNY, CDR2 SVGAGI (reference sequence). The CDR3 is 13 residues long. CDR3 protein: CASSSPGPGTQYF. The CDR3 nucleotides read TGTGCCAGCAGTTCCCCAGGGCCAGGAACGCAGTATTTT.

This clonotype has just a few counts. The chain combines TRBV5-5 with TRBJ2-3; D gene uncertain. Deletions cut 1 base from V and 7 bases from J, with 13 bases between. The CDR3 runs to 14 residues. Germline V gene sequence: CDR1 SGHKS, CDR2 YYEKEE (reference sequence). CDR3 bases: TGTGCCAGCAGCTTGCAGGCGGCCACGAATACGCAGTATTTT. Its translation: CASSLQAATNTQYF.

The chain is built from TRBV5-6 and TRBJ2-7; D uncertain. This CDR3 contains 13 residues. V gave up 0 bases and J gave up 5 bases, with 9 bases separating them. The germline V gene has CDR1 SGHDT and CDR2 YYEEEE. The CDR3, as DNA: TGTGCCAGCAGCTTGGAGGGCCCAGACGAGCAGTACGTC. Translation: CASSLEGPDEQYV.

Only a few counts were recorded for this clonotype. The rearrangement uses TRBV4-3 and TRBJ2-6; D uncertain. The germline CDR1 and CDR2 sequences are LGHNA and YSLEER. The V and J ends lost 3 bases and 6 bases respectively, with 9 bases between them. The CDR3 has 14 amino acids. CDR3 in DNA: TGCGCCAGCAGCCATCGAGGCACGGCCAACGTCCTGACTTTC. It codes for CASSHRGTANVLTF.

The chain links TRBV5-5 to TRBJ2-7, with 7 bases that match TRBD1. This CDR3 has 14 amino acids. Looked up from germline, CDR1 is SGHKS and CDR2 is YYEKEE (reference sequence). The junction had 6 bases not matched to a gene; V was cut back by 5 bases and J by 1 base. CDR3 sequence: CASRPTGDSYEQYF. CDR3 DNA sequence: TGTGCCAGCAGGCCTACAGGGGATTCCTACGAGCAGTACTTC.

V is TRBV29-1 and J is TRBJ2-1; D remains ambiguous. V gave up 4 bases and J gave up 0 bases, with 4 bases separating them. Per germline, CDR1 SQVTM and CDR2 ANQGSEA. This CDR3 has 12 amino acids. The CDR3 loop is CSVGYSYNEQFF. The CDR3 bases are TGCAGCGTTGGGTACTCCTACAATGAGCAGTTCTTC.

The chain employs TRBV12-3 or TRBV12-4 and TRBJ2-1; 7 bases align to TRBD1. Losses at the gene ends were 3 bases for V and 7 bases for J; bases not matched to a gene: 6. The length of the CDR3 is 14 residues. CDR3 amino acids: CASSFTGVGNEQFF. The CDR3 DNA reads as TGTGCCAGCAGTTTTACAGGGGTCGGGAATGAGCAGTTCTTC.

This clonotype was seen a handful of times. The chain employs TRBV29-1 and TRBJ2-5, with D perhaps TRBD1 (6 bases). This CDR3 has 13 amino acids. Trimming removed 4 bases at V and 4 bases at J, with 13 bases between. From germline, CDR1 is SQVTM and CDR2 ANQGSEA. The CDR3 loop is CSVGQVRGETQYF. In DNA form, the CDR3 reads TGCAGCGTTGGACAGGTCAGAGGAGAGACCCAGTACTTC.

In its sample, this clonotype was seen a few times. The V and J genes are TRBV9 and TRBJ1-6; 7 nucleotides align to TRBD1. This CDR3 is 14 amino acids long. Germline V gene data show CDR1 as SGDLS and CDR2 as YYNGEE. After removal of 0 bases from V and 11 bases from J, the junction contained 5 bases not matched to a gene. CDR3 DNA sequence: TGTGCCAGCAGCGTAGAAGGACAGGCGACACCCCTCCACTTT. Translation: CASSVEGQATPLHF.

The CDR3 DNA reads TGCGCCAGCAGCTTGCCGTCAGGGGGTGACTATGGCTACACCTTC. Encoded protein: CASSLPSGGDYGYTF. The chain couples TRBV5-1 to TRBJ1-2; 7 bases fit TRBD1. The CDR3 totals 15 residues. Germline CDR1 is SGHRS and CDR2 is YFSETQ. With 1 base clipped from V and 3 bases from J, the junction kept 6 bases outside the gene matches.

This clonotype was observed at least ten times. The V gene is TRBV12-3 or TRBV12-4, the J gene TRBJ1-2; TRBD1 is a possible D gene (5 bases). Trimming stripped 5 bases from V and 1 base from J, with 8 bases between. The CDR3 spans 13 residues. CDR3 loop: CASSRDGNYGYTF. The CDR3 DNA is TGTGCCAGCAGTCGGGACGGTAACTATGGCTACACCTTC.

This clonotype was seen at least ten times. The rearrangement joins TRBV27 to TRBJ1-5, with TRBD1 matching over 7 bases. CDR1 and CDR2 (germline): MNHEY, SMNVEV (reference sequence). The CDR3 is 14 residues long. V lost 6 bases to trimming and J lost 7 bases; unmatched junction nucleotides: 9. CDR3 loop: CASSLTQGRQPQHF. Written as DNA, the CDR3 is TGTGCCAGCAGCCTAACACAGGGGAGGCAGCCCCAGCATTTT.

The gene calls are TRBV10-3 and TRBJ2-5; D could derive from TRBD1 or TRBD2 (5 bases each). There are 13 residues in the CDR3. The germline V and J ends were trimmed by 4 bases and 4 bases, with 10 bases remaining between them. From germline, CDR1 is ENHRY and CDR2 SYGVKD. The CDR3 sequence is CAISVGGRETQYF. The CDR3 DNA sequence: TGTGCCATCAGTGTTGGGGGACGAGAGACCCAGTACTTC.

This clonotype was observed a few times. The chain recombines TRBV9 with TRBJ2-6; D is possibly TRBD2 (6 bases). Looked up from germline, CDR1 is SGDLS and CDR2 is YYNGEE. This CDR3 contains 19 residues. V lost 0 bases and J lost 0, with 16 bases in between. The CDR3 here is CASSVEEGRSDSGANVLTF. CDR3 DNA: TGTGCCAGCAGCGTAGAGGAGGGCAGGTCCGACTCTGGGGCCAACGTCCTGACTTTC.

This rearrangement joins TRBV2 to TRBJ1-1, with 7 bases matching TRBD1. Germline V gene lookup returns CDR1 SNHLY and CDR2 FYNNEI. The J segment lost 6 bases and the V segment lost 5 bases, leaving 12 bases of the junction unmatched. CDR3 size: 15 residues. The CDR3: CASSPYGQAGAEAFF. CDR3 DNA: TGTGCCAGCAGTCCTTATGGACAGGCGGGGGCTGAAGCTTTCTTT. Full variable domain (rest looked up from reference TRBV2 and TRBJ1-1): EPEVTQTPSHQVTQMGQEVILRCVPISNHLYFYWYRQILGQKVEFLVSFYNNEISEKSEIFDDQFSVERPDGSNFTLKIRSTKLEDSAMYFCASSPYGQAGAEAFFGQGTRLTVV.

The V call is TRBV4-2, the J call TRBJ2-7; perhaps TRBD2 as D (5 bases). The CDR3 covers 16 residues. V was pared by 3 bases and J by 6 bases, with 21 bases between. CDR1 is LGHNA, CDR2 YNFKEQ, per germline. CDR3 loop: CASSHGSRASLGEQYF. DNA of the CDR3: TGTGCCAGCAGCCATGGGAGTAGGGCTTCCCTTGGCGAGCAGTACTTC.

The V gene is TRBV3-1, the J gene TRBJ2-3, with 8 bases fitting TRBD2. The germline V gene encodes CDR1 LGHDT and CDR2 YNNKEL (reference sequence). After removal of 0 bases from V and 3 bases from J, the junction contained 5 bases not matched to a gene. The CDR3 is 16 amino acids. CDR3 DNA: TGTGCCAGCAGCCAAGAAGGACTAGCTAGGACAGATACGCAGTATTTT. Translating it yields CASSQEGLARTDTQYF.

This clonotype has a handful of counts. The V call is TRBV5-1, the J call TRBJ2-3; no definite D call. CDR1 and CDR2 from the germline V gene are SGHRS and YFSETQ. Trimming cost V 2 bases and J 1 base, with 11 bases left between them. This CDR3 comprises 15 residues. CDR3 residues: CASSFTDVGTDTQYF. DNA of the CDR3: TGCGCCAGCAGCTTTACAGATGTGGGCACAGATACGCAGTATTTT.

The chain links TRBV3-1 to TRBJ2-7; possible D gene TRBD1, 5 bases. Trimming removed 5 bases at V and 0 bases at J, with 11 bases between. Germline CDR1 LGHDT, CDR2 YNNKEL (reference sequence). This CDR3 comprises 14 residues. DNA of the CDR3: TGTGCCAGCAGCGAGACAGTCTCCTCCTACGAGCAGTACTTC. This gives the protein CASSETVSSYEQYF.

This clonotype has just a few counts. The chain recombines TRBV5-1 with TRBJ2-5, with 11 bases matching TRBD1. Germline V CDR1 and CDR2: SGHRS, YFSETQ. V trimming: 5 bases; J trimming: 5 bases; junction bases outside the gene matches: 8. This CDR3 comprises 15 residues. The CDR3 is CASRLGQGAHETQYF. CDR3 bases: TGCGCCAGCAGATTAGGACAGGGGGCCCACGAGACCCAGTACTTC.